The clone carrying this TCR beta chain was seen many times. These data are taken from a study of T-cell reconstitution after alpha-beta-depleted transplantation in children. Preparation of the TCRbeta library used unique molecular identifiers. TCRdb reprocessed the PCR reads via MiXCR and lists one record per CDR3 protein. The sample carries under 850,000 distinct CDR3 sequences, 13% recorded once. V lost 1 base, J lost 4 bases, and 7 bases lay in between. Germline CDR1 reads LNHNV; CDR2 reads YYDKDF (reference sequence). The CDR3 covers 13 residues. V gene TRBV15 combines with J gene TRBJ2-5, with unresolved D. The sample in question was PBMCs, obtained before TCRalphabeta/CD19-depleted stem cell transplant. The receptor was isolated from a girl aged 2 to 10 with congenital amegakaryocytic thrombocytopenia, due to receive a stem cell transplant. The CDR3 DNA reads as TGTGCCACCAGCAGAGGCCGCCGAGAGACCCAGTACTTC. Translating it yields CATSRGRRETQYF.